These 18 T cell receptor beta chains were all obtained from the same sample, sequenced in a study of cytomegalovirus exposure and HLA in healthy donors. PCR primers comprised 60 Vbeta and 13 Jbeta primers. The repertoire was sequenced with immunoSEQ multiplex PCR; TCRdb's copy has only in-frame clones and lacks some. The sample yields around 92,000 clones, about 80% seen once. Sequencing was done on a sample of PBMCs. Receptors were obtained from a man in his fifties or sixties in good health and CMV-seropositive.

The V gene is TRBV6-1, the J gene TRBJ2-5; TRBD1 matches 9 bases. The CDR3 has 15 amino acids. Germline V CDR1 and CDR2: MNHNS, SASEGT. V dropped 6 bases and J dropped 5; count of bases not matched to a gene: 10. CDR3 nucleotide sequence: TGTGCCAGCAGGGTCCTACAGGGGGCGCGGGAGACCCAGTACTTC. Amino acid sequence: CASRVLQGARETQYF.

CDR3 nucleotides: TGTGCCAGCAGCTTAGACTCCCTACAGGGGGAAAAACTGTTTTTT. Amino acids: CASSLDSLQGEKLFF. The chain joins TRBV11-2 to TRBJ1-4; 7 bases agree with TRBD1. This CDR3 is built from 15 residues. The J segment lost 8 bases and the V segment lost 0 bases, leaving 6 bases of the junction unmatched. CDR1 SGHAT and CDR2 FQNNGV come from the germline V gene.

This clone was picked up one time. The chain employs TRBV6-5 and TRBJ2-6, with unresolved D. Trimming stripped 2 bases from V and 0 bases from J, with 5 bases between. The CDR3 loop spans 15 amino acids. The germline V gene has CDR1 MNHEY and CDR2 SVGAGI. The CDR3 sequence is CASSYSFSGANVLTF. The DNA for the CDR3 is TGTGCCAGCAGTTACAGCTTCTCTGGGGCCAACGTCCTGACTTTC.

V and J are TRBV28 and TRBJ2-7; 7 bases match TRBD1. This CDR3 region has 14 residues. Germline CDR1 is MDHEN and CDR2 is SYDVKM. V was pared by 4 bases and J by 2 bases, with 5 bases of the junction left unmatched. The CDR3 DNA is TGTGCCAGCAGTTCTGGGACAGCCACCTACGAGCAGTACTTC. Translated, it gives CASSSGTATYEQYF.

The V call is TRBV11-1, the J call TRBJ1-4; no clear D. The CDR3 extends over 14 amino acids. Trimming pared 2 bases from V and 0 bases from J, leaving 4 bases between. Looked up from germline, CDR1 is SGHAT and CDR2 is FQDESV (reference sequence). The CDR3 loop reads CASSLHATNEKLFF. The CDR3 DNA reads TGTGCCAGCAGCTTACATGCAACTAATGAAAAACTGTTTTTT.

The V and J genes are TRBV27 and TRBJ2-1; TRBD2 matches at 11 bases. Germline loops: CDR1 MNHEY, CDR2 SMNVEV (reference sequence). The CDR3 totals 15 residues. V shed 6 bases, J shed 8 bases, and the junction held 9 bases outside the gene matches. CDR3 amino acids: CASSVAGGPVDEQFF. CDR3 DNA: TGTGCCAGCAGCGTAGCGGGGGGGCCCGTCGATGAGCAGTTCTTC.

This sequence joins TRBV6-7 and TRBJ2-4; TRBD2 might be the D (5 bases). TRBV6-7 is identified as an open reading frame with a role that is uncertain. The CDR3 length is 15 residues. Deletions cut 7 bases from V and 0 bases from J, with 13 bases between. The CDR3 reads CASTKGRLAKNIQYF. In DNA, the CDR3 is TGTGCCAGCACCAAAGGGAGACTAGCCAAAAACATTCAGTACTTC.

The J gene is TRBJ1-1, the V gene TRBV5-1; D is unresolved. Germline loops: CDR1 SGHRS, CDR2 YFSETQ. CDR3 length: 14 amino acids. V was cut by 0 bases and J by 0 bases, with 6 bases left in between. The CDR3 DNA is TGCGCCAGCAGCTTGGGCCAGGTGAACACTGAAGCTTTCTTT. This codes for CASSLGQVNTEAFF.

V is TRBV27 and J is TRBJ1-2; D possibly corresponds to TRBD1 (6 bases). The CDR3 loop spans 13 amino acids. Germline loops: CDR1 MNHEY, CDR2 SMNVEV (reference sequence). V was clipped by 5 bases and J by 2 bases, with 9 bases between them. The CDR3 region is CASSGGHNYGYTF. The CDR3 DNA reads TGTGCCAGCAGTGGGGGACACAACTATGGCTACACCTTC.

This chain uses TRBV19 with TRBJ1-2; D not resolved. Between the trimmed V and J ends, which lost 8 bases and 4 bases, there was a span of 14 bases. The CDR3 covers 13 residues. Germline CDR1 is LNHDA and CDR2 is SQIVND (reference sequence). This chain's CDR3 is CASAKAQLYGYTF. CDR3 DNA sequence: TGTGCCAGTGCCAAGGCACAGCTCTATGGCTACACCTTC.

V gene TRBV5-1 combines with J gene TRBJ2-4, with TRBD1 matching over 9 bases. Germline V gene data show CDR1 as SGHRS and CDR2 as YFSETQ. V shed 4 bases and J 8 bases; nucleotides not matched to a gene: 7. This CDR3 comprises 14 residues. The CDR3 DNA reads as TGCGCCAGCAGCACCTGGACAGGGGCGGACATTCAGTACTTC. As protein: CASSTWTGADIQYF.

V is TRBV6-4 and J is TRBJ2-2; possibly TRBD1 for D (6 bases). Germline loops: CDR1 MRHNA, CDR2 SNTAGT. Deletions cut 3 bases from V and 14 bases from J, with 16 bases between. The CDR3 length is 13 residues. The CDR3 DNA reads as TGTGCCAGCAGTGAAACCTTACAGGGATCCCTGTTTTTT. Its translation: CASSETLQGSLFF.

V and J are TRBV9 and TRBJ2-1; no clear D. The CDR3 spans 12 residues. V was cut by 5 bases and J by 9 bases, with 12 bases left in between. Looked up from germline, CDR1 is SGDLS and CDR2 is YYNGEE. CDR3: CASSTVNREQFF. In DNA, the CDR3 is TGTGCCAGCAGTACTGTCAACCGTGAGCAGTTCTTC.

This clone has just a few counts. The gene calls are TRBV10-3 and TRBJ2-5; D gene unclear. Germline CDR1 is ENHRY and CDR2 is SYGVKD. Trimming stripped 0 bases from V and 4 bases from J, with 15 bases between. The CDR3 runs to 16 residues. CDR3 in amino acids: CAISESIRLNGETQYF. CDR3 bases: TGTGCCATCAGTGAGTCGATCAGGCTAAACGGAGAGACCCAGTACTTC.

The V call is TRBV7-8, the J call TRBJ1-5; 10 nucleotides match TRBD1. V lost 1 base and J lost 3; bases outside the gene matches: 3. CDR1 and CDR2 (germline): SGHVS, FQNEAQ. The CDR3 contains 16 residues. CDR3 amino acids: CASSLGGQGLNQPQHF. The CDR3 DNA sequence: TGTGCCAGCAGCTTAGGGGGACAGGGGCTCAATCAGCCCCAGCATTTT.

The sample holds one count of this clone. This CDR3 is CASSLEPSGNTDTQYF. DNA of the CDR3: TGTGCCAGCAGCTTAGAACCTAGCGGGAACACAGATACGCAGTATTTT. The chain recombines TRBV7-6 with TRBJ2-3, with 9 positions matching TRBD2. With 1 base clipped from V and 2 bases from J, the junction kept 4 bases outside the gene matches. The CDR3 contains 16 residues. Germline CDR1 and CDR2: SGHVS and FNYEAQ.

This clone was seen more than once but under ten times. The chain is built from TRBV29-1 and TRBJ1-1, with 7 nucleotides matching TRBD1. CDR1 and CDR2 (germline): SQVTM, ANQGSEA. Trimming took 3 bases from V and 7 from J; bases not matched to a gene: 5. The CDR3 spans 12 residues. CDR3 sequence reads: CSVEEGADEAFF. CDR3 bases: TGCAGCGTTGAGGAGGGGGCCGATGAAGCTTTCTTT.

The chain is built from TRBV7-9 and TRBJ2-5; 7 bases align to TRBD1. J was trimmed by 4 bases and V by 1 base; bases with no gene match: 15. Looked up from germline, CDR1 is SEHNR and CDR2 is FQNEAQ (reference sequence). This CDR3 has 18 amino acids. The CDR3 DNA follows: TGTGCCAGCAGCTTAGGAGCCACCTGGCAGGGGGTCGGAGAGACCCAGTACTTC. It yields the protein CASSLGATWQGVGETQYF. Together with reference TRBV7-9 and TRBJ2-5, the CDR3 gives the full variable domain: DTGVSQNPRHKITKRGQNVTFRCDPISEHNRLYWYRQTLGQGPEFLTYFQNEAQLEKSRLLSDRFSAERPKGSFSTLEIQRTEQGDSAMYLCASSLGATWQGVGETQYFGPGTRLLVL.